This is a list of T cell receptor beta chains from one sample in a study of T-cell reconstitution after alpha-beta-depleted transplantation in children. MiXCR was run by TCRdb on the PCR reads, yielding one entry per CDR3 protein. The sample includes under 450,000 distinct CDR3 sequences, roughly 15% of them seen just once. Material: PBMCs, obtained from the stem cell graft. These receptor sequences come from a human donor who donated a stem cell graft to a child with Fanconi anemia. Each CDR3 is given with its conserved first and last residue. The D gene is left open where the match is weak. Clone size is stated in some rows and not others, as once, few, many or a class when expanded.

D,V,size,J,CDR3,DNA
.,TRBV7-2,many,TRBJ1-1,CASSLTIRRPNTEAFF,TGTGCCAGCAGCTTAACGATAAGGAGGCCGAACACTGAAGCTTTCTTT
TRBD1,TRBV5-4,.,TRBJ2-7,CASSLDRTTYEQYF,TGTGCCAGCAGCCTGGACAGGACGACCTACGAGCAGTACTTC
.,TRBV29-1,many,TRBJ2-7,CSVVAGISYEQYF,TGCAGCGTTGTGGCAGGTATCTCCTACGAGCAGTACTTC
.,TRBV4-3,.,TRBJ1-1,CASSQRAQGWNTEAFF,TGCGCCAGCAGCCAACGGGCCCAGGGGTGGAACACTGAAGCTTTCTTT
.,TRBV7-9,.,TRBJ2-5,CASSRLGETQYF,TGTGCCAGCAGCCGTCTCGGGGAGACCCAGTACTTC
.,TRBV6-6,few,TRBJ2-1,CASLAGNVNEQFF,TGTGCCAGCCTCGCCGGTAATGTAAATGAGCAGTTCTTC
.,TRBV7-3,.,TRBJ1-4,CASRSTATGDEKLFF,TGTGCCAGCAGGTCCACAGCTACCGGAGATGAAAAACTGTTTTTT
.,TRBV7-2,many,TRBJ1-1,CASSLLMVAYTEAFF,TGTGCCAGCAGCTTATTAATGGTCGCTTACACTGAAGCTTTCTTT
.,TRBV3-1,few,TRBJ1-5,CASSQGRAAPQHF,TGTGCCAGCAGCCAAGGACGCGCCGCGCCCCAGCATTTT
.,TRBV16,.,TRBJ1-4,CASSQVITNEKLFF,TGTGCCAGCAGCCAAGTAATTACTAATGAAAAACTGTTTTTT
.,TRBV20-1,.,TRBJ2-7,CSARNSRGGDEQYF,TGCAGTGCTAGAAATTCCAGAGGAGGGGATGAGCAGTACTTC
.,TRBV5-1,many,TRBJ1-1,CASSPSSRGPTEAFF,TGCGCCAGCAGCCCGTCTTCAAGGGGCCCGACTGAAGCTTTCTTT
.,TRBV6-1,few,TRBJ1-3,CASSRATGNTIYF,TGTGCCAGCAGTCGGGCTACCGGAAACACCATATATTTT
.,TRBV5-6,few,TRBJ2-7,CASSLNGGFPSRGYEQYF,TGTGCCAGCAGCTTAAACGGGGGATTTCCCTCTCGAGGCTACGAGCAGTACTTC
.,TRBV15,few,TRBJ1-5,CATSRDGAPDGPQHF,TGTGCCACCAGCAGAGACGGGGCTCCGGATGGGCCCCAGCATTTT
.,TRBV30,few,TRBJ2-1,CAWSVTGDEQFF,TGTGCCTGGAGTGTAACGGGGGATGAGCAGTTCTTC
TRBD1,TRBV5-1,.,TRBJ2-3,CASRGTVSSTDTQYF,TGCGCCAGCAGGGGGACAGTTTCTAGCACAGATACGCAGTATTTT
TRBD1,TRBV6-1,.,TRBJ1-1,CASRFLYRGRTEAFF,TGTGCCAGCAGATTCTTATACAGGGGCCGGACTGAAGCTTTCTTT
.,TRBV5-1,.,TRBJ1-1,CASSLDAVNSMNTEAFF,TGCGCCAGCAGCTTGGATGCGGTAAACTCAATGAACACTGAAGCTTTCTTT
.,TRBV5-1,many,TRBJ2-3,CASSLLLATDTQYF,TGCGCCAGCAGCTTGCTCCTAGCGACAGATACGCAGTATTTT
TRBD1,TRBV3-1,few,TRBJ1-1,CASSPGQFRGTEAFF,TGTGCCAGCAGCCCGGGACAGTTCCGGGGCACTGAAGCTTTCTTT
TRBD2,TRBV14,few,TRBJ2-3,CASSQGLAASTDTQYF,TGTGCCAGCAGCCAAGGGCTAGCGGCTAGCACAGATACGCAGTATTTT
.,TRBV7-9,.,TRBJ2-3,CASSLYRDFTDTQYF,TGTGCCAGCAGCTTATATAGGGACTTCACAGATACGCAGTATTTT
TRBD2,TRBV20-1,.,TRBJ2-5,CSASPSSGGDQETQYF,TGCAGCGCCAGCCCGAGTAGCGGGGGGGATCAAGAGACCCAGTACTTC
.,TRBV7-9,.,TRBJ2-2,CASSLVRDPGELFF,TGTGCCAGCAGCTTAGTCCGGGATCCCGGGGAGCTGTTTTTT
.,TRBV29-1,few,TRBJ1-4,CSAGTNEKLFF,TGCAGCGCCGGGACTAATGAAAAACTGTTTTTT
.,TRBV10-3,.,TRBJ1-3,CAISEGSSGNTIYF,TGTGCCATCAGTGAGGGGAGCTCTGGAAACACCATATATTTT
.,TRBV20-1,many,TRBJ2-5,CSAPTLEAPWETQYF,TGCAGTGCTCCTACGCTTGAGGCCCCATGGGAGACCCAGTACTTC
.,TRBV7-9,many,TRBJ2-5,CASSRSGETQYF,TGTGCCAGCAGCAGAAGCGGAGAGACCCAGTACTTC
.,TRBV4-3,.,TRBJ1-5,CASSQEGTNQPQHF,TGCGCCAGCAGCCAAGAAGGGACTAATCAGCCCCAGCATTTT
TRBD1,TRBV6-5,.,TRBJ2-1,CASSYSGTGVWNEQFF,TGTGCCAGCAGTTACTCCGGGACAGGGGTCTGGAATGAGCAGTTCTTC
.,TRBV7-9,.,TRBJ1-1,CASTRLQGAATEAFF,TGTGCCAGCACCAGATTGCAGGGCGCGGCCACTGAAGCTTTCTTT
TRBD2,TRBV19,.,TRBJ2-5,CASSIFGGETQYF,TGTGCCAGTAGTATTTTCGGGGGGGAGACCCAGTACTTC
TRBD2,TRBV15,.,TRBJ2-5,CATSGGDQETQYF,TGTGCCACTAGCGGGGGGGACCAAGAGACCCAGTACTTC
.,TRBV5-4,few,TRBJ2-3,CASSLSRVTPDTQYF,TGTGCCAGCAGCTTGTCCCGGGTTACGCCAGATACGCAGTATTTT
.,TRBV2,.,TRBJ1-1,CASSFGGRSTEAFF,TGTGCCAGCAGCTTCGGGGGTCGTTCCACTGAAGCTTTCTTT
TRBD1,TRBV5-1,.,TRBJ1-1,CASSLGDSLNTEAFF,TGCGCCAGCAGCCTTGGGGACAGCTTGAACACTGAAGCTTTCTTT
.,TRBV5-5,many,TRBJ2-2,CASSTQRLGTGELFF,TGTGCCAGCAGCACCCAGAGACTGGGGACCGGGGAGCTGTTTTTT
.,TRBV20-1,.,TRBJ1-2,CSASSNPNYGYTF,TGCAGTGCTAGCTCTAATCCTAACTATGGCTACACCTTC
TRBD2,TRBV12-3/TRBV12-4,many,TRBJ2-2,CASSLITSDEINTGELFF,TGTGCCAGCAGTTTGATTACTAGCGATGAGATCAACACCGGGGAGCTGTTTTTT
.,TRBV7-6,many,TRBJ2-3,CASTPPSTDTQYF,TGTGCCAGCACGCCACCTAGCACAGATACGCAGTATTTT
.,TRBV6-1,.,TRBJ1-1,CASTRRAGYTEAFF,TGTGCCAGCACCCGGAGGGCCGGGTACACTGAAGCTTTCTTT
.,TRBV5-1,.,TRBJ1-4,CASSLEQSEKLFF,TGCGCCAGCAGCTTGGAGCAGAGTGAAAAACTGTTTTTT
TRBD1,TRBV29-1,few,TRBJ1-1,CSVEEGQDTEAFF,TGCAGCGTTGAAGAGGGACAGGACACTGAAGCTTTCTTT